The T cell receptor beta chain under discussion was sequenced for a study of long-term antiretroviral therapy in people with HIV. With regard to this clone: Antigen specificity is unknown.

This was the immunoSEQ v3.0 assay at survey level. What sequencing targeted per sample was 40,000-50,000 T-cell genomes. Assay used: immunoSEQ multiplex PCR; TCRdb lists only in-frame clones, some missing. The sample yields tens of thousands of clones, roughly four fifths seen once. Germline assignment: CDR1 SGHRS and CDR2 YFSETQ. CDR3 length: 14 residues. V dropped 6 bases and J dropped 1 base, with 13 bases sitting between them. Points from the study as a whole: Blood in the study was drawn between the mid-2000s and the late 2010s, possibly under older ART regimens, which may be less effective than current ones.

Sequencing was performed on unsorted PBMCs, taken 1.1 years before starting antiretroviral therapy. This TCR was recovered from a woman aged 25 to 39 with HIV. This chain uses TRBV5-1 with TRBJ1-1; TRBD1 might be the D (5 bases). CDR3 sequence reads: CASTRGTSNTEAFF. The DNA for the CDR3 is TGCGCCAGCACCCGAGGGACGTCGAACACTGAAGCTTTCTTT.